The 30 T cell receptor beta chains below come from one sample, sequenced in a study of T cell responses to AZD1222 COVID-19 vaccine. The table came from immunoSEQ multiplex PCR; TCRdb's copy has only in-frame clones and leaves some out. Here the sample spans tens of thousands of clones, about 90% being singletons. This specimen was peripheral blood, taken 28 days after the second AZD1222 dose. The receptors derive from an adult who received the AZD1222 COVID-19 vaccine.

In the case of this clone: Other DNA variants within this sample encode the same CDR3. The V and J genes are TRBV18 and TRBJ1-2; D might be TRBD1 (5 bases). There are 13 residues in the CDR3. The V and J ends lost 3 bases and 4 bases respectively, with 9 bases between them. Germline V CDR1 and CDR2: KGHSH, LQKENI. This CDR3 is CASSPGTAYGYTF. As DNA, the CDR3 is TGTGCCAGCTCACCCGGGACGGCCTATGGCTACACCTTC.

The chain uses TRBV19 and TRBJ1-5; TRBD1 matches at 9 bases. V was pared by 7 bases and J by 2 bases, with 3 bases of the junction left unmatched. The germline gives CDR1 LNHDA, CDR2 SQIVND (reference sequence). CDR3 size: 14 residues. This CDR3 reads CASMTGGGNQPQHF. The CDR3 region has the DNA TGTGCCAGTATGACAGGGGGGGGCAATCAGCCCCAGCATTTT.

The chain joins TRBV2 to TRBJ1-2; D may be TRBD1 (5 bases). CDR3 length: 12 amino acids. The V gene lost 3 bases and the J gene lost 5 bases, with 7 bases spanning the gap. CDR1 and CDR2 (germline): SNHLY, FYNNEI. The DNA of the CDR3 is TGTGCCAGCAGTGATGAGGGGTATGGCTACACCTTC. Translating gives CASSDEGYGYTF. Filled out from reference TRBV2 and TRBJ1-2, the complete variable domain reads EPEVTQTPSHQVTQMGQEVILRCVPISNHLYFYWYRQILGQKVEFLVSFYNNEISEKSEIFDDQFSVERPDGSNFTLKIRSTKLEDSAMYFCASSDEGYGYTFGSGTRLTVV.

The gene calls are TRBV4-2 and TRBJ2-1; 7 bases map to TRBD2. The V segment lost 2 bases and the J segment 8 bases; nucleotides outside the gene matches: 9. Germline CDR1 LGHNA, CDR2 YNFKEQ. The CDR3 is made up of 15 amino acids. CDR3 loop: CASSQSGLDPHEQFF. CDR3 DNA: TGTGCCAGCAGCCAAAGCGGACTAGATCCCCATGAGCAGTTCTTC.

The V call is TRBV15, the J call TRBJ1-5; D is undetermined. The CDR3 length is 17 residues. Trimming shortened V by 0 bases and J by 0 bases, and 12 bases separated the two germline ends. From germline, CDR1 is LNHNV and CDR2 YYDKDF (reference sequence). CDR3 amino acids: CATSRDITGISNQPQHF. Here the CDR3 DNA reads TGTGCCACCAGCAGAGATATTACGGGGATTAGCAATCAGCCCCAGCATTTT.

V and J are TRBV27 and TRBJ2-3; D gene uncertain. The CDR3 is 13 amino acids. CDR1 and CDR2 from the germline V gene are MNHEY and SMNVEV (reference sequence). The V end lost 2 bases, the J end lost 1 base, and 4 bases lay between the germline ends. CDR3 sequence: CASSLGGTDTQYF. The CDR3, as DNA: TGTGCCAGCAGTTTAGGGGGCACAGATACGCAGTATTTT.

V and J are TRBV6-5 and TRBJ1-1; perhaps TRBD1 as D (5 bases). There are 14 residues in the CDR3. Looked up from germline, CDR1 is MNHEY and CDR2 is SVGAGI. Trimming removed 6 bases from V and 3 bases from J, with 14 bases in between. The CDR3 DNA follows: TGTGCCAGCAGCCCCCTCAGGGAGTACACTGAAGCTTTCTTT. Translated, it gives CASSPLREYTEAFF.

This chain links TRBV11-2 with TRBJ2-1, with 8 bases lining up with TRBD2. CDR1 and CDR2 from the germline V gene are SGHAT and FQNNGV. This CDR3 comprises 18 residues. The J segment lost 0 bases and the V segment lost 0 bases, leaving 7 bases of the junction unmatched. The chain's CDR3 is CASSLEGLGPSSYNEQFF. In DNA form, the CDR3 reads TGTGCCAGCAGCTTAGAGGGACTAGGGCCTAGCTCCTACAATGAGCAGTTCTTC.

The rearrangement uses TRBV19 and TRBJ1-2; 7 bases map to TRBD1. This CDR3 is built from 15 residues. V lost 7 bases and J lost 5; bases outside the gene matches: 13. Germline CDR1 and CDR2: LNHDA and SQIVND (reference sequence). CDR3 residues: CASTEFDREGYGYTF. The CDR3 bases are TGTGCCAGTACAGAATTCGACAGGGAGGGGTATGGCTACACCTTC.

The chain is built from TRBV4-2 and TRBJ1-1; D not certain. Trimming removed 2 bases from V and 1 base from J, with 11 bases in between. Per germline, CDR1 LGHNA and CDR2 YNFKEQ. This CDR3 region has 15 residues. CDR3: CASSQNPWGNTEAFF. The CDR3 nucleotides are TGTGCCAGCAGCCAAAATCCGTGGGGGAACACTGAAGCTTTCTTT.

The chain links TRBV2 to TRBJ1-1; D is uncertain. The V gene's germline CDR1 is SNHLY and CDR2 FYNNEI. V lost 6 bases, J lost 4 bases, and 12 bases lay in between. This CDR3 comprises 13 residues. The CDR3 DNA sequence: TGTGCCAGCAGCTTCGGAAAGAGCACTGAAGCTTTCTTT. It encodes CASSFGKSTEAFF.

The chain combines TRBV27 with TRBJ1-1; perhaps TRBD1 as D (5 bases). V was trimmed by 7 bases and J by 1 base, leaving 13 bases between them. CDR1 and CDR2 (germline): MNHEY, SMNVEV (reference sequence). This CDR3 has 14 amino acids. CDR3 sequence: CASTNGGSNTEAFF. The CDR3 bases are TGTGCCAGCACCAACGGGGGTTCGAACACTGAAGCTTTCTTT.

The DNA for the CDR3 is TGTGCCAGCAGCTTAAGCGCTAACACTGAAGCTTTCTTT. Translating gives CASSLSANTEAFF. The V call is TRBV7-3, the J call TRBJ1-1, with D unclear. Germline-derived CDR1 and CDR2 are SGHTA and FQGTGA. Trimming removed 1 base at V and 2 bases at J, with 5 bases between. The CDR3 is 13 residues long. Supplemented by reference TRBV7-3 and TRBJ1-1, the full variable domain reads GAGVSQTPSNKVTEKGKYVELRCDPISGHTALYWYRQSLGQGPEFLIYFQGTGAADDSGLPNDRFFAVRPEGSVSTLKIQRTERGDSAVYLCASSLSANTEAFFGQGTRLTVV.

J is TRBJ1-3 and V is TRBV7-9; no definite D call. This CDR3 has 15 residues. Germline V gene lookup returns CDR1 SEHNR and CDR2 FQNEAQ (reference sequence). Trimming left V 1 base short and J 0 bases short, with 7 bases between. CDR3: CASSLGQSSGNTIYF. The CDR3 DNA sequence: TGTGCCAGCAGCTTAGGTCAGAGCTCTGGAAACACCATATATTTT. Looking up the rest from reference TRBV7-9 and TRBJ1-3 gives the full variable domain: DTGVSQNPRHKITKRGQNVTFRCDPISEHNRLYWYRQTLGQGPEFLTYFQNEAQLEKSRLLSDRFSAERPKGSFSTLEIQRTEQGDSAMYLCASSLGQSSGNTIYFGEGSWLTVV.

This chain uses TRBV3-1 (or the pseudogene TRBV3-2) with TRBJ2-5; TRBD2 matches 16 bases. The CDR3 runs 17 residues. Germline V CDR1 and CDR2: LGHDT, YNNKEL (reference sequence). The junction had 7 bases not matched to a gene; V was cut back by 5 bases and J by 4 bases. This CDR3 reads CASSYGTSGRAGETQYF. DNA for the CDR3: TGTGCCAGCAGCTACGGGACTAGCGGGAGGGCGGGAGAGACCCAGTACTTC.

The CDR3 region is CASSLGRGLTVGNTIYF. CDR3 sequence (DNA): TGTGCCAGCAGCTTAGGTCGAGGTTTGACGGTTGGAAACACCATATATTTT. V gene TRBV11-2 combines with J gene TRBJ1-3; no clear D gene. This CDR3 has 17 amino acids. Germline V gene data show CDR1 as SGHAT and CDR2 as FQNNGV. The V and J ends lost 1 base and 3 bases respectively, with 16 bases between them.

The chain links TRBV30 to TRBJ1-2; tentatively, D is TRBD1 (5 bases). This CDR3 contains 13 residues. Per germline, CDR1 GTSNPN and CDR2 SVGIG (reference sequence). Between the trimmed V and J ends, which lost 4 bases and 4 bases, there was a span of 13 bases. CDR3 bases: TGTGCCTGGACAAGGGGCTTAGGCTATGGCTACACCTTC. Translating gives CAWTRGLGYGYTF.

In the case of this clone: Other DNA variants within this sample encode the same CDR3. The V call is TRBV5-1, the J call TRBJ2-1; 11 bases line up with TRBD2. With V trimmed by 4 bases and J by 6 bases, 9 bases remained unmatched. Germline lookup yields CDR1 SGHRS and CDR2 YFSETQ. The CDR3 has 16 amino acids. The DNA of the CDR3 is TGCGCCAGCAGCCCCTTAGCGGGAGGGCCCGGCAATGAGCAGTTCTTC. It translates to CASSPLAGGPGNEQFF. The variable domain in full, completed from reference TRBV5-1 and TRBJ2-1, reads KAGVTQTPRYLIKTRGQQVTLSCSPISGHRSVSWYQQTPGQGLQFLFEYFSETQRNKGNFPGRFSGRQFSNSRSEMNVSTLELGDSALYLCASSPLAGGPGNEQFFGPGTRLTVL.

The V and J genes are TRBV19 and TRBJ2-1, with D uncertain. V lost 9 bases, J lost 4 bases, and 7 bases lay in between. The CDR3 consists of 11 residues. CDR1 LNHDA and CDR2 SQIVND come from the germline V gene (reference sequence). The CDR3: CASSWYNEQFF. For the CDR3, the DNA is TGTGCCAGCTCTTGGTACAATGAGCAGTTCTTC.

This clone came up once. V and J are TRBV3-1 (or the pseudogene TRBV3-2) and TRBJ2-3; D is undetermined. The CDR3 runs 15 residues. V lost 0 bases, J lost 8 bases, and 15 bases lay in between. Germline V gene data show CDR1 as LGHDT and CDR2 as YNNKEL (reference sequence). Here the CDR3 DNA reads TGTGCCAGCAGCCAAGATCCCGGGCCAGGCGGTACGCAGTATTTT. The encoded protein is CASSQDPGPGGTQYF.

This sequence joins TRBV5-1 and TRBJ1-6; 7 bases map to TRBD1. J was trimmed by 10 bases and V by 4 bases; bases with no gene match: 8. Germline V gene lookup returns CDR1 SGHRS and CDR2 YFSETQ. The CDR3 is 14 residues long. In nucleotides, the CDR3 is TGCGCCAGCAGCCTGACAGGGCCTCGATCACCCCTCCACTTT. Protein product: CASSLTGPRSPLHF.

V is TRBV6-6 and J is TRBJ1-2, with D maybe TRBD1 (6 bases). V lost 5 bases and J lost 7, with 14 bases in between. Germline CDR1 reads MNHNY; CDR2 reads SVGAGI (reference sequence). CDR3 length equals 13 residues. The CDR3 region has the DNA TGTGCCAGCAGTAATACTCAAGGGGGTGGCTACACCTTC. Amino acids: CASSNTQGGGYTF.

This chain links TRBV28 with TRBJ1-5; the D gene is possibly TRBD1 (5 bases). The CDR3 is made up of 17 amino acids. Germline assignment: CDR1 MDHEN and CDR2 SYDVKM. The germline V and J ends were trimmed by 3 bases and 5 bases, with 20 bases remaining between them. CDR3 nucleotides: TGTGCCAGCAGTTTGGTGGCTTTGGGGGAAGGGCATCAGCCCCAGCATTTT. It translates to CASSLVALGEGHQPQHF.

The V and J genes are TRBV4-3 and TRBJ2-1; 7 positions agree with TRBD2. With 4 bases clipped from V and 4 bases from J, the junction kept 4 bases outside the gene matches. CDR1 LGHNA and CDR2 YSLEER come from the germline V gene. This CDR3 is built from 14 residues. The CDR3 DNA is TGCGCCAGCAGCCTCGGGACTATTTACAATGAGCAGTTCTTC. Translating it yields CASSLGTIYNEQFF.

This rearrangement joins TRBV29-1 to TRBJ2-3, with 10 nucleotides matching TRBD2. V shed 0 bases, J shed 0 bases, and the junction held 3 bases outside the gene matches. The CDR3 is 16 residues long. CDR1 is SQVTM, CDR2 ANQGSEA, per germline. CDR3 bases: TGCAGCGTTGAAGATCCACTAGCGGGAAGCACAGATACGCAGTATTTT. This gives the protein CSVEDPLAGSTDTQYF.

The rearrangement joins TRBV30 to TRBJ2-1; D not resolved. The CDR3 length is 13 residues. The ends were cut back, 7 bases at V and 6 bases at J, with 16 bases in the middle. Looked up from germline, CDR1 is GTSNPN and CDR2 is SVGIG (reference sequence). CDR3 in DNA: TGTGCCTCACAGTTCCTCCTCTCCAATGAGCAGTTCTTC. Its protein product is CASQFLLSNEQFF.

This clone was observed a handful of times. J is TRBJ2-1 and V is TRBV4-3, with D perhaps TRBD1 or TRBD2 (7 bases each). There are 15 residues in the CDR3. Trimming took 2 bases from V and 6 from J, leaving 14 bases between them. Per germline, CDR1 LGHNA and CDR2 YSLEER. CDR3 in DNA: TGCGCCAGCAGCCAAAAAGACAGGGAGGGCAATGAGCAGTTCTTC. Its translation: CASSQKDREGNEQFF.

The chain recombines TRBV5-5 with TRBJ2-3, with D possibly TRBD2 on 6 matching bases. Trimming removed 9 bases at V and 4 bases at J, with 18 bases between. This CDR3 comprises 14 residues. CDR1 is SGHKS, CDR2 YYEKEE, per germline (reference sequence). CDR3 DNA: TGTGCCACCTCAGGGCGGGGTCGAGCAGATACGCAGTATTTT. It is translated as CATSGRGRADTQYF.

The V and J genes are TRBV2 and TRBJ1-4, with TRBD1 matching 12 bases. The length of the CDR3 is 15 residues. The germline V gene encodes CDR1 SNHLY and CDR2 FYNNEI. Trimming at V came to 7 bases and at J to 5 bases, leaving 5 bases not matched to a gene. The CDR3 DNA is TGTGCCAGCAACCGGGACAGGGGGCGGAATGAAAAACTGTTTTTT. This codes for CASNRDRGRNEKLFF.

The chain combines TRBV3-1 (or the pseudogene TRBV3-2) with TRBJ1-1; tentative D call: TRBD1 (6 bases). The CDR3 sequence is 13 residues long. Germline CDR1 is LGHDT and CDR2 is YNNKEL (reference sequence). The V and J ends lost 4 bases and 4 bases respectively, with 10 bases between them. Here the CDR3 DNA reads TGTGCCAGCAGCCGTGAGGGGGTCACTGAAGCTTTCTTT. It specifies CASSREGVTEAFF.